This is a list of T cell receptor beta chains from one sample in a study of identical twins. TCRdb reanalysed the 5' RACE reads using MiXCR and keeps one entry per CDR3 protein. The table includes roughly 250,000 distinct CDR3 sequences, about an eighth detected once. The sequencing input was memory (CD45RO+) T cells sorted from blood. The receptors originated from a woman under 30 in good health. CDR3s include the opening cysteine and the closing phenylalanine or tryptophan. The D gene is left open where the match is weak. The size of a clone is reported for some rows only, either as once, few or many, or as a class for expanded clones.

>many|TRBJ1-1|-|TRBV27
CASSLLGGSTEAFF
TGTGCCAGCAGTTTATTAGGTGGTAGCACTGAAGCTTTCTTT
>many|TRBJ1-5|-|TRBV5-5
CASSLEDNQPQHF
TGTGCCAGCAGCTTGGAGGACAATCAGCCCCAGCATTTT
>-|TRBJ2-2|TRBD1|TRBV6-2/TRBV6-3
CASSKPGTGTNTGELFF
TGTGCCAGCAGCAAACCCGGGACAGGGACGAACACCGGGGAGCTGTTTTTT
>-|TRBJ1-6|-|TRBV7-6
CASSLERPGHSSYNSPLHF
TGTGCCAGCAGCTTAGAGAGACCGGGACATAGCTCCTATAATTCACCCCTCCACTTT
>many|TRBJ1-2|-|TRBV12-3/TRBV12-4
CASSPGRDYGYTF
TGTGCCAGCAGCCCAGGCAGGGATTATGGCTACACCTTC
>few|TRBJ2-1|TRBD2|TRBV10-3
CAIRASGGAYNEQFF
TGTGCCATCAGAGCTAGCGGGGGAGCATACAATGAGCAGTTCTTC
>few|TRBJ1-1|-|TRBV29-1
CSVGASSNADTEAFF
TGCAGCGTTGGTGCCAGTTCGAACGCGGACACTGAAGCTTTCTTT
>few|TRBJ2-6|-|TRBV5-1
CASWWEVSPGANVLTF
TGCGCCAGCTGGTGGGAAGTTTCCCCTGGGGCCAACGTCCTGACTTTC
>-|TRBJ2-3|-|TRBV9
CASSGKGGAYPGDTQYF
TGTGCCAGCAGCGGCAAGGGCGGGGCGTACCCTGGGGATACGCAGTATTTT
>-|TRBJ1-2|-|TRBV20-1
CSATRNRVDGYTF
TGCAGTGCTACAAGAAACAGGGTAGACGGCTACACCTTC
>many|TRBJ2-1|TRBD2|TRBV4-2
CASSQVVSGGLDNEQFF
TGTGCCAGCAGCCAAGTGGTTAGCGGGGGTCTAGACAATGAGCAGTTCTTC
>-|TRBJ2-7|TRBD1|TRBV18
CASSPPDRGLREQYF
TGTGCCAGCTCACCACCGGACAGGGGCCTTAGGGAGCAGTACTTC
>few|TRBJ2-7|-|TRBV7-2
CASANHYEQYF
TGTGCCAGTGCGAACCACTACGAGCAGTACTTC
>-|TRBJ2-7|TRBD2|TRBV30
CAWSAAAGVYEQYF
TGTGCCTGGAGTGCCGCAGCGGGAGTATACGAGCAGTACTTC
>few|TRBJ2-2|TRBD2|TRBV10-3
CAIGRSSGNTGELFF
TGTGCCATCGGTCGGTCTAGCGGTAACACCGGGGAGCTGTTTTTT
>few|TRBJ1-1|-|TRBV7-9
CASSSGETNTEAFF
TGTGCCAGCAGCTCGGGCGAGACGAACACTGAAGCTTTCTTT
>-|TRBJ1-2|-|TRBV6-1
CASSENPHLDYGYTF
TGTGCCAGCAGTGAAAACCCCCACCTTGACTATGGCTACACCTTC
>many|TRBJ2-3|TRBD2|TRBV20-1
CSARGLGSGRADGDTQYF
TGCAGTGCTAGAGGCCTAGGGAGCGGGAGGGCCGATGGAGATACGCAGTATTTT
>-|TRBJ2-7|-|TRBV5-1
CASKFASENEQYF
TGCGCCAGCAAGTTTGCGTCGGAGAACGAGCAGTACTTC
>-|TRBJ2-7|TRBD1|TRBV6-1
CASSEVGTGGYEQYF
TGTGCCAGCAGTGAAGTGGGGACAGGGGGCTACGAGCAGTACTTC
>few|TRBJ2-3|-|TRBV7-2
CASSFGGEGATQYF
TGTGCCAGCAGCTTTGGAGGAGAGGGAGCTACGCAGTATTTT
>few|TRBJ2-7|TRBD2|TRBV5-6
CASSLDPSGSSHEQYF
TGTGCCAGCAGCTTGGATCCTAGCGGGAGTTCCCACGAGCAGTACTTC
>-|TRBJ2-3|TRBD2|TRBV27
CASRPRAGGISTDTQYF
TGTGCCAGCAGACCCAGAGCGGGAGGGATTAGCACAGATACGCAGTATTTT
>-|TRBJ2-7|TRBD1|TRBV5-1
CASSLASGQYYEQYF
TGCGCCAGCAGCTTGGCCTCGGGACAGTATTACGAGCAGTACTTC
>few|TRBJ1-2|-|TRBV10-3
CAIRQDLGVGYTF
TGTGCCATCAGACAGGATCTCGGGGTGGGCTACACCTTC
>-|TRBJ1-4|-|TRBV5-6
CASSLRGQLNEKLFF
TGTGCCAGCAGCTTGAGGGGTCAGCTTAATGAAAAACTGTTTTTT
>few|TRBJ2-1|-|TRBV5-1
CASSFPGVNEQFF
TGCGCCAGCAGCTTTCCTGGGGTCAATGAGCAGTTCTTC
>few|TRBJ2-5|TRBD2|TRBV6-1
CASSVTSGQETQYF
TGTGCCAGCAGTGTGACTAGCGGACAAGAGACCCAGTACTTC
>-|TRBJ2-3|TRBD1|TRBV11-2
CASSLQGRPTDTQYF
TGTGCCAGCAGCCTACAGGGGCGACCCACAGATACGCAGTATTTT
>-|TRBJ1-2|-|TRBV6-2/TRBV6-3
CASLPRGYTF
TGTGCCAGCCTTCCTAGGGGCTACACCTTC
>-|TRBJ1-2|TRBD1|TRBV12-3/TRBV12-4
CASRRGGSGYTF
TGTGCCAGCAGGCGAGGGGGCTCTGGCTACACCTTC
>many|TRBJ2-7|TRBD2|TRBV6-2/TRBV6-3
CASRGTSRTYEQYF
TGTGCCAGCCGTGGGACTAGCCGCACCTACGAGCAGTACTTC
>-|TRBJ2-1|TRBD2|TRBV6-1
CASRKAGANFYNEQFF
TGTGCCAGCCGTAAAGCGGGGGCCAATTTTTACAATGAGCAGTTCTTC
>few|TRBJ2-5|-|TRBV19
CASSAYRERETQYF
TGTGCCAGTAGTGCCTACAGGGAAAGAGAGACCCAGTACTTC
>few|TRBJ2-1|-|TRBV7-2
CASSALGPYNEQFF
TGTGCCAGCAGCGCTCTGGGACCCTACAATGAGCAGTTCTTC
>few|TRBJ2-3|-|TRBV3-1
CASSLQASTDTQYF
TGTGCCAGCAGCCTACAAGCTAGCACAGATACGCAGTATTTT
>many|TRBJ2-1|-|TRBV7-8
CASSEGLEYNEQFF
TGTGCCAGCAGCGAAGGGTTAGAGTACAATGAGCAGTTCTTC
>-|TRBJ2-7|TRBD1|TRBV3-1
CASSPSGTGAYEQYF
TGTGCCAGCAGCCCGTCCGGGACAGGGGCCTACGAGCAGTACTTC
>few|TRBJ2-7|TRBD1|TRBV12-5
CASGRDRAYEQYF
TGTGCTAGTGGTCGGGACAGGGCTTACGAGCAGTACTTC
>many|TRBJ1-1|-|TRBV7-9
CASSFGTVNTEAFF
TGTGCCAGCAGCTTCGGGACTGTGAACACTGAAGCTTTCTTT